This T cell receptor beta chain was recovered during a study of graft-versus-host responses after intestinal transplantation. About the research overall: Induction with anti-thymocyte globulin, then tacrolimus and steroids for 2 to 3 years, was given to all recipients.

Between the trimmed V and J ends, which lost 5 bases and 0 bases, there was a span of 16 bases. The CDR3 is 16 amino acids. Germline V lookup: CDR1 LNHDA, CDR2 SQIVND (reference sequence). The assay was immunoSEQ multiplex PCR, and TCRdb's table has in-frame clones only and misses some. The data show about 86,000 clones, with about 88% seen just once and roughly 0.28% held by the top ten. Regarding this clone: Antigen: not known.

The sequenced sample was unstimulated CD4+ T cells sorted from spleen or lymph node cells, obtained before transplant. V gene TRBV19 combines with J gene TRBJ1-2, with D possibly matching TRBD1 (6 bases). This receptor was obtained from a human donor who was the organ donor for an intestinal transplant. CDR3 DNA: TGTGCCAGTAGTGGGGCAGGGGTCTTTACTAACTATGGCTACACCTTC. Protein sequence: CASSGAGVFTNYGYTF.